Included here is one T cell receptor beta chain sequence, with context. As yet, its antigen is unknown. The sample originates from a study of shared clonotypes between healthy human individuals. For the study at large: Three plates each covered CD4 naive and memory; CD8 naive two, CD8 memory one. Study results and caveats: As a rule, naive subsets had a larger estimated richness than memory subsets. Clonotype sharing levels among donors were expected to vary with sequencing depth.

After removal of 7 bases from V and 4 bases from J, the junction contained 8 bases not matched to a gene. Germline V CDR1 and CDR2: SGHRS, YFSETQ. This CDR3 has 14 amino acids. Replicate PCRs from sorted subsets contained roughly 220 ng DNA, which is roughly 30,000 T cell genomes. Sequencing was performed with immunoSEQ multiplex PCR; in TCRdb, only in-frame clones are kept and a portion is missing. The sample yields 300,000 to 350,000 clones, around 79% seen once. This clonotype was sampled from a man aged 25-45 years in good health. Sequenced input: memory CD4+ T cells sorted from blood. Subset specified: CD45RA-negative fraction. V and J are TRBV5-1 and TRBJ2-3; 8 nucleotides align to TRBD2. The CDR3 DNA follows: TGCGCCAGCGCTAGCGGGCGTTGGGCAGATACGCAGTATTTT. Protein: CASASGRWADTQYF.